Sequencing of this T cell receptor beta chain was carried out in a study of blood T cell repertoires in COVID-19. The protocol was immunoSEQ multiplex PCR, while the TCRdb copy is restricted to in-frame clones and leaves out a portion. The sample shows 180,000 or so clones, 70% to 90% of them seen only once. The CDR3 consists of 14 residues. The V and J ends lost 3 bases and 9 bases, in that order; junction bases with no gene match: 4. Germline CDR1 is LGHDT and CDR2 is YNNKEL (reference sequence). In this sample, this clone turned up once. The chain carries TRBV3-1 (or the pseudogene TRBV3-2) and TRBJ2-1, with 11 bases that match TRBD2. Sequenced material: PBMCs or T cells enriched from blood (not recorded which). The clonotype was recovered from a woman aged 18-29 years who had recovered from COVID-19. The CDR3 DNA reads TGTGCCAGCAGCCAGGGGCTAGCGGGGGGTGAGCAGTTCTTC. It specifies CASSQGLAGGEQFF.